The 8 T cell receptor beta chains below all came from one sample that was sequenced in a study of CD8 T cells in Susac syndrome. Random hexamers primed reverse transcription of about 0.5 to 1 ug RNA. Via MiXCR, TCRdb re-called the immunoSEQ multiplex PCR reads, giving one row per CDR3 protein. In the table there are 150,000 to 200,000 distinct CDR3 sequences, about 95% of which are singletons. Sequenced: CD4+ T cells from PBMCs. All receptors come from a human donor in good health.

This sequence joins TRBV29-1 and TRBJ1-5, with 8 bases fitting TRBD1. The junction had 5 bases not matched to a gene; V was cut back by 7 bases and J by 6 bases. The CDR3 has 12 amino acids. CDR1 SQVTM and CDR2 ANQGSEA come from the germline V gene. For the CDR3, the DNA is TGCAGCGCCGGACAGGGTCCTCAGCCCCAGCATTTT. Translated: CSAGQGPQPQHF.

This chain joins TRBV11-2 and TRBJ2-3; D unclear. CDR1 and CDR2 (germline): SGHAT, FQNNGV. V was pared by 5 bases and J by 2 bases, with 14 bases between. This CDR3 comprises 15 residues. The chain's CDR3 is CASSPPAVDTDTQYF. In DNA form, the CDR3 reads TGTGCCAGCAGCCCGCCGGCGGTGGACACAGATACGCAGTATTTT.

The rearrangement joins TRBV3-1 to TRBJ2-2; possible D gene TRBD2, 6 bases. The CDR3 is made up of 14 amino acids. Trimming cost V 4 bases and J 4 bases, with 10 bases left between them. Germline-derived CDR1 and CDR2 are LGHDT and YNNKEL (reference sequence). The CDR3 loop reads CASSPGLGTGELFF. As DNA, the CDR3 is TGTGCCAGCAGCCCGGGACTTGGCACCGGGGAGCTGTTTTTT.

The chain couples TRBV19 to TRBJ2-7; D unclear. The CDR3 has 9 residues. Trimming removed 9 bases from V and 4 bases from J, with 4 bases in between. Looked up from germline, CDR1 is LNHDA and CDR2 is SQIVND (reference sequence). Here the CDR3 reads CARGYEQYF. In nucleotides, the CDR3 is TGTGCCAGAGGATACGAGCAGTACTTC.

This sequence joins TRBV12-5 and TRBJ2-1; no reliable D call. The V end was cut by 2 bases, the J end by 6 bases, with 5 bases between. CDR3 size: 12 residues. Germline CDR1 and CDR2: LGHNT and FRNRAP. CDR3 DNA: TGTGCTAGTGGTTTGCACAGCAATGAGCAGTTCTTC. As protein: CASGLHSNEQFF.

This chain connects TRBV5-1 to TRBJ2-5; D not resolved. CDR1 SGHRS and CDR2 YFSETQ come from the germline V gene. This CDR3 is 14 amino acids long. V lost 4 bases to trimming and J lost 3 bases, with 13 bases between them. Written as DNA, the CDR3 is TGCGCCAGCAGCCCAACGGTACGGGAAGAGACCCAGTACTTC. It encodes CASSPTVREETQYF.

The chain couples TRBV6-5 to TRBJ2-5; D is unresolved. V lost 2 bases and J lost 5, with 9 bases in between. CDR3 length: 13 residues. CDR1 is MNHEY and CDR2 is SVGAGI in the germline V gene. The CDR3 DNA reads TGTGCCAGCAGTTACCCGTCTCGGGAGACCCAGTACTTC. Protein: CASSYPSRETQYF.

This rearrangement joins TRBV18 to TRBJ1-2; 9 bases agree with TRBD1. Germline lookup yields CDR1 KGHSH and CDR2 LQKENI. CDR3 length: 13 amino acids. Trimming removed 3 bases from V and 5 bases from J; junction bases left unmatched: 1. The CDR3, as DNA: TGTGCCAGCTCACCTGGACAGGGGTATGGCTACACCTTC. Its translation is CASSPGQGYGYTF.